The clone carrying this T cell receptor beta chain has a handful of counts. Its antigen is still unknown. The V gene end was trimmed by 6 bases and the J gene end by 2 bases; junction bases not matched to a gene: 8. The CDR3 extends over 16 amino acids. The germline CDR1 and CDR2 sequences are SNHLY and FYNNEI. These data are taken from a study of T cell repertoires in cytomegalovirus infection. Whole-study results and caveats: The ex vivo response showed dominance by HLA-C-restricted CMV-specific TCR beta clonotypes.

TCRdb re-analysed the reads in MiXCR, keeping a single row per CDR3 protein. Among 340,000 or so distinct CDR3 sequences listed, roughly 25% were seen once. The TCR was taken from a human donor in good health (CMV status not recorded). Some clones in this sample may be carry-over from other donors' samples. The chain carries TRBV2 and TRBJ2-5, with 11 bases fitting TRBD2. The sample in question was cultured PBMCs, obtained from culture after CMV antigen stimulation. CDR3 residues: CASSGTSGSMQETQYF. The DNA of the CDR3 is TGTGCCAGCAGCGGAACTAGCGGGAGTATGCAAGAGACCCAGTACTTC.